This T cell receptor (beta chain) appears in the sequencing data of a study of CD8+CD57+ T cells in acquired aplastic anemia. This CDR3 spans 15 amino acids. V dropped 3 bases and J dropped 0 bases, with 8 bases sitting between them. The germline V gene has CDR1 SGHTA and CDR2 FQGTGA. Profiling that covered TCR beta VDJ and CDR3 relied on genomic DNA as its template. TCRdb reanalysed the reads using MiXCR and keeps one entry per CDR3 protein. The sample contains roughly 150,000 distinct CDR3 sequences, around 48% of which appear only once. Sequencing involved patients with CD8+CD57+ cell expansion previously shown by flow cytometry.

This rearrangement joins TRBV7-3 to TRBJ2-2; D may be TRBD1 or TRBD2 (5 bases each). Material for sequencing was sorted CD4+, CD8+, or CD8+CD57+ T cells (not recorded which) from PBMCs. This TCR was recovered from a human donor with aplastic anemia. The CDR3 nucleotides are TGTGCCAGCAGCTTTGGGGGAACGAACACCGGGGAGCTGTTTTTT. Its translation: CASSFGGTNTGELFF.